This TCR beta chain was retrieved from a study of CD8 T cells in ankylosing spondylitis. Study findings and constraints: Within ankylosing spondylitis blood, a TCR beta motif made up of fewer than ten highly homologous variants appeared to be characteristic.

This clonotype was picked up a small number of times. Its antigen remains unidentified. Germline CDR1 and CDR2: SNHLY and FYNNEI. There are 15 residues in the CDR3. Germline trimming cut 7 bases from V and 6 bases from J; bases unmatched to any gene: 12. TCRdb reanalysed the 5' RACE reads using MiXCR and keeps one entry per CDR3 protein. Counted here are fewer than 650,000 distinct CDR3 sequences, about an eighth occurring once; the ten biggest clones make up approximately 6.3%. The receptor was isolated from a male donor with ankylosing spondylitis. The chain links TRBV2 to TRBJ2-1, with 7 bases matching TRBD2. The sequenced sample was blood, either unsorted or a sorted T cell fraction (not recorded which). The CDR3 DNA reads TGTGCCAGCATAACGCTGGCGGGAGCGTTCAATGAGCAGTTCTTC. Its translation: CASITLAGAFNEQFF.